This is a list of T cell receptor beta chains from one sample in a study of blood T cell repertoires in COVID-19. Method: immunoSEQ multiplex PCR; TCRdb's copy keeps in-frame clones and lacks some. The profile shows roughly 67,000 clones, over 60% of them singletons. Sequences were obtained from peripheral blood. The source is a human donor in a cohort sampled during active COVID-19. CDR3s include the opening cysteine and the closing phenylalanine or tryptophan. Each record gives: D gene, clone size, V gene, J gene, CDR3 DNA, CDR3 protein. A D gene is named only where the DNA matches it firmly. A clone size is listed for some rows: how often the clone was seen (once, few, many), or a class if it is expanded.

d_gene: NA
abundance: NA
v_gene: TRBV11-2
j_gene: TRBJ1-6
CDR3nt: TGTGCCAGCAGCCGCCCGACAGGCCCGTATAATTCACCCCTCCACTTT
CDR3aa: CASSRPTGPYNSPLHF

d_gene: TRBD1
abundance: NA
v_gene: TRBV2
j_gene: TRBJ2-1
CDR3nt: TGTGCCAGCGGGACAGCCAGCTCCTACAATGAGCAGTTCTTC
CDR3aa: CASGTASSYNEQFF

d_gene: TRBD1
abundance: NA
v_gene: TRBV6-6
j_gene: TRBJ2-5
CDR3nt: TGTGCCAGCAGTTTAAGCCCGGGACAGGGTGCGCAGACCCAGTACTTC
CDR3aa: CASSLSPGQGAQTQYF

d_gene: NA
abundance: once
v_gene: TRBV5-8
j_gene: TRBJ2-7
CDR3nt: TGTGCCAGCATACCCAGACAGTTCAGCTCCTACGAGCAGTACTTC
CDR3aa: CASIPRQFSSYEQYF

d_gene: NA
abundance: NA
v_gene: TRBV3-1/TRBV3-2
j_gene: TRBJ2-2
CDR3nt: TGTGCCAGCAGTCTCGGAGACAGGACCGGGGAGCTGTTTTTT
CDR3aa: CASSLGDRTGELFF

d_gene: NA
abundance: NA
v_gene: TRBV18
j_gene: TRBJ1-1
CDR3nt: TGTGCCAGCTCACCACCGGGGGGAGAGAACACTGAAGCTTTCTTT
CDR3aa: CASSPPGGENTEAFF

d_gene: TRBD2
abundance: NA
v_gene: TRBV7-2
j_gene: TRBJ2-3
CDR3nt: TGTGCCAGCAGCTTTACTAGCGGGAGTACAGCAGATACGCAGTATTTT
CDR3aa: CASSFTSGSTADTQYF

d_gene: TRBD1
abundance: NA
v_gene: TRBV3-1/TRBV3-2
j_gene: TRBJ2-3
CDR3nt: TGTGCCAGCAGCACGGACAGGGGAACAGATACGCAGTATTTT
CDR3aa: CASSTDRGTDTQYF

d_gene: NA
abundance: NA
v_gene: TRBV19
j_gene: TRBJ2-3
CDR3nt: TGTGCCAGTAGTATGAACGGGGGTGAGACAGATACGCAGTATTTT
CDR3aa: CASSMNGGETDTQYF

d_gene: NA
abundance: NA
v_gene: TRBV19
j_gene: TRBJ2-3
CDR3nt: TGTGCCAGTAGTATAGGGGAGAACACAGATACGCAGTATTTT
CDR3aa: CASSIGENTDTQYF

d_gene: TRBD1
abundance: NA
v_gene: TRBV5-1
j_gene: TRBJ1-6
CDR3nt: TGCGCCAGCAGCACGGGACAGCCCAATTCACCCCTCCACTTT
CDR3aa: CASSTGQPNSPLHF

d_gene: NA
abundance: NA
v_gene: TRBV10-3
j_gene: TRBJ2-1
CDR3nt: TGTGCCATCAGTGAGTCAAGAGGGGGGGGAATCAATGAGCAGTTCTTC
CDR3aa: CAISESRGGGINEQFF

d_gene: NA
abundance: NA
v_gene: TRBV28
j_gene: TRBJ1-5
CDR3nt: TGTGCCAGCAGTGGGGCATCGCCCCAGCATTTT
CDR3aa: CASSGASPQHF

d_gene: NA
abundance: NA
v_gene: TRBV25-1
j_gene: TRBJ2-1
CDR3nt: TGTGCCAGCAGTGAATGGGGTGACTACAACAATGAGCAGTTCTTC
CDR3aa: CASSEWGDYNNEQFF

d_gene: TRBD1
abundance: NA
v_gene: TRBV19
j_gene: TRBJ1-2
CDR3nt: TGTGCCAGTAGTAACGGACAGGGGAACTATGGCTACACCTTC
CDR3aa: CASSNGQGNYGYTF

d_gene: NA
abundance: NA
v_gene: TRBV29-1
j_gene: TRBJ1-2
CDR3nt: TGCAGCGTTGAAAGGGGCGACTATGGCTACACCTTC
CDR3aa: CSVERGDYGYTF

d_gene: NA
abundance: once
v_gene: TRBV7-2
j_gene: TRBJ2-1
CDR3nt: TGTGCCAGCAGCTTAGATCAAACCGGGAGTGAGCAGTTCTTC
CDR3aa: CASSLDQTGSEQFF

d_gene: TRBD1
abundance: many
v_gene: TRBV19
j_gene: TRBJ2-7
CDR3nt: TGTGCCAGTAGCTCCGGGACAGGACCCTACGAGCAGTACTTC
CDR3aa: CASSSGTGPYEQYF

d_gene: NA
abundance: many
v_gene: TRBV7-7
j_gene: TRBJ2-2
CDR3nt: TGTGCTAGCAGCGTGGGGCGGACGGTGAACACCGGGGAGCTGTTTTTT
CDR3aa: CASSVGRTVNTGELFF

d_gene: TRBD1
abundance: many
v_gene: TRBV5-4
j_gene: TRBJ2-7
CDR3nt: TGTGCCAGCAGCTTGCAGGGGGCAAGCGAGCAGTACTTC
CDR3aa: CASSLQGASEQYF

d_gene: TRBD1
abundance: NA
v_gene: TRBV18
j_gene: TRBJ2-5
CDR3nt: TGTGCCAGCTCAGAGAGACAGGGGGCTTCAGAGACCCAGTACTTC
CDR3aa: CASSERQGASETQYF

d_gene: NA
abundance: NA
v_gene: TRBV11-2
j_gene: TRBJ2-2
CDR3nt: TGTGCCAGCAGTTACAGGGACACCGGGGAGCTGTTTTTT
CDR3aa: CASSYRDTGELFF

d_gene: NA
abundance: many
v_gene: TRBV21-1
j_gene: TRBJ1-2
CDR3nt: TGTGCCAGCCGCTACGACAGGGAAGGCTACACCTTC
CDR3aa: CASRYDREGYTF

d_gene: NA
abundance: NA
v_gene: TRBV2
j_gene: TRBJ1-2
CDR3nt: TGTGCCAGCAGTGCGACAACCGAACAGGGCTACACCTTC
CDR3aa: CASSATTEQGYTF

d_gene: NA
abundance: NA
v_gene: TRBV10-2
j_gene: TRBJ1-5
CDR3nt: TGCGCCAGCAGCACAGGCCAGAATCAGCCCCAGCATTTT
CDR3aa: CASSTGQNQPQHF

d_gene: TRBD2
abundance: NA
v_gene: TRBV7-9
j_gene: TRBJ2-3
CDR3nt: TGTGCCAGCAGCCCCGGGGCTAGCGGGGCTAGCACAGATACGCAGTATTTT
CDR3aa: CASSPGASGASTDTQYF

d_gene: TRBD1
abundance: NA
v_gene: TRBV6-1
j_gene: TRBJ1-1
CDR3nt: TGTGCCAGCAGTGATGGGGACAGTCGGGGTGAAGCTTTCTTT
CDR3aa: CASSDGDSRGEAFF

d_gene: NA
abundance: NA
v_gene: TRBV9
j_gene: TRBJ2-5
CDR3nt: TGTGCCAGCAGCCCCCAGGCAACCCAAGAGACCCAGTACTTC
CDR3aa: CASSPQATQETQYF

d_gene: TRBD1
abundance: NA
v_gene: TRBV6-1
j_gene: TRBJ1-2
CDR3nt: TGTGCCAGCAGTGAAGCGGGGCAGGGGGTAGGAGGCTACACCTTC
CDR3aa: CASSEAGQGVGGYTF

d_gene: TRBD2
abundance: NA
v_gene: TRBV12-3/TRBV12-4
j_gene: TRBJ2-5
CDR3nt: TGTGCCAGCAGTGGGGGACTACAAGAGACCCAGTACTTC
CDR3aa: CASSGGLQETQYF

d_gene: NA
abundance: NA
v_gene: TRBV29-1
j_gene: TRBJ1-2
CDR3nt: TGCAGCGTTGAATTGGCAGGGTCACGGAGCTACACCTTC
CDR3aa: CSVELAGSRSYTF

d_gene: NA
abundance: NA
v_gene: TRBV11-2
j_gene: TRBJ2-3
CDR3nt: TGTGCCAGCAGCCGGATTAGGGTAGGGAGCACGGATACGCAGTATTTT
CDR3aa: CASSRIRVGSTDTQYF